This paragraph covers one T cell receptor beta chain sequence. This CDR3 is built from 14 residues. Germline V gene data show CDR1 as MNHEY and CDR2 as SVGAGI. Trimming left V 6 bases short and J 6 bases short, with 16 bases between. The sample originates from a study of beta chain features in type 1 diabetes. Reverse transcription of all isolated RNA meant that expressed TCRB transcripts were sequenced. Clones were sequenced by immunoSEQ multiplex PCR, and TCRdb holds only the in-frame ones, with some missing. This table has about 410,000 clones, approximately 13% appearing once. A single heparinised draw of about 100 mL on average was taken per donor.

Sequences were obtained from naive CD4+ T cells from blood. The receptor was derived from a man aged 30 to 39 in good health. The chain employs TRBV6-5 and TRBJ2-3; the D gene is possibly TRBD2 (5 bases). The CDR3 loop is CASRSGLTMDTQYF. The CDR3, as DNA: TGTGCCAGCAGAAGCGGACTGACGATGGATACGCAGTATTTT.